The 22 T cell receptor beta chains below come from one sample, sequenced in a study of cytomegalovirus exposure and HLA in healthy donors. Researchers ran the PCR with 60 Vbeta and 13 Jbeta primers. Clones were sequenced by immunoSEQ multiplex PCR, and TCRdb holds only the in-frame ones, with some missing. The table lists around 150,000 clones, 76% of them singletons. Sequencing was carried out using PBMCs. Source of these receptors: a male donor in good health and CMV-seronegative.

The chain recombines TRBV19 with TRBJ1-5, with a tentative D call TRBD1 (5 bases). Germline-derived CDR1 and CDR2 are LNHDA and SQIVND (reference sequence). V was pared by 0 bases and J by 3 bases, with 6 bases between. There are 14 residues in the CDR3. The CDR3 here is CASSIETVNQPQHF. The DNA for the CDR3 is TGTGCCAGTAGTATAGAGACAGTCAATCAGCCCCAGCATTTT.

The rearrangement uses TRBV5-4 and TRBJ2-1; weak D call: TRBD2 (5 bases). Per the germline V gene, CDR1 is SGHNT and CDR2 is YYREEE (reference sequence). The CDR3 contains 14 residues. Deletions cut 1 base from V and 5 bases from J, with 10 bases between. For the CDR3, the DNA is TGTGCCAGCAGCTTGAATGGACTCCACAATGAGCAGTTCTTC. It translates to CASSLNGLHNEQFF. Full variable domain (remainder filled in from reference TRBV5-4 and TRBJ2-1): ETGVTQSPTHLIKTRGQQVTLRCSSQSGHNTVSWYQQALGQGPQFIFQYYREEENGRGNFPPRFSGLQFPNYSSELNVNALELDDSALYLCASSLNGLHNEQFFGPGTRLTVL.

This clone came up a few times. This chain uses TRBV28 with TRBJ2-3; 7 nucleotides align to TRBD2. The junction had 4 bases not matched to a gene; V was cut back by 10 bases and J by 3 bases. CDR1 and CDR2 from the germline V gene are MDHEN and SYDVKM. CDR3 length: 12 amino acids. CDR3 amino acids: CATWGGTDTQYF. CDR3 coding DNA: TGTGCCACCTGGGGAGGGACAGATACGCAGTATTTT.

The chain recombines TRBV11-3 with TRBJ2-5; maybe TRBD1 (5 bases). The CDR3 totals 15 residues. Germline CDR1 SGHNT, CDR2 YENEEA. Between the trimmed V and J ends, which lost 1 base and 5 bases, there was a span of 14 bases. DNA for the CDR3: TGTGCCAGCAGCTTAGGTCTTTCAGGGTTTGAGACCCAGTACTTC. Protein: CASSLGLSGFETQYF.

The gene calls are TRBV27 and TRBJ1-3, with D perhaps matching TRBD1 (6 bases). Deletions cut 2 bases from V and 0 bases from J, with 17 bases between. The CDR3 loop spans 18 amino acids. CDR1 is MNHEY and CDR2 is SMNVEV in the germline V gene (reference sequence). The CDR3: CASSLTGTSAFSGNTIYF. CDR3 coding DNA: TGTGCCAGCAGTTTAACAGGGACAAGCGCCTTCTCTGGAAACACCATATATTTT.

A few counts support this clone. The chain couples TRBV7-9 to TRBJ2-7; D call uncertain. Trimming removed 4 bases from V and 6 bases from J, with 10 bases in between. The CDR3 is 12 amino acids. CDR1 and CDR2 from the germline V gene are SEHNR and FQNEAQ (reference sequence). The CDR3 nucleotides read TGTGCCAGCAGCTCCCTCGCGGTCGAGCAGTACTTC. Its translation is CASSSLAVEQYF.

The rearrangement uses TRBV2 and TRBJ2-3, with D possibly being TRBD2 (5 bases). Trimming stripped 4 bases from V and 2 bases from J, with 13 bases between. Germline V gene lookup returns CDR1 SNHLY and CDR2 FYNNEI. The CDR3 consists of 15 residues. CDR3 nucleotide sequence: TGTGCCAGCAGTGGAATTGACTACATCACAGATACGCAGTATTTT. Encoded protein: CASSGIDYITDTQYF.

The rearrangement uses TRBV28 and TRBJ1-3; D ambiguous. The CDR3 loop spans 12 amino acids. Trimming took off 4 bases at V and 6 bases at J, with 7 bases between the two ends. Germline CDR1 and CDR2: MDHEN and SYDVKM. The CDR3 DNA follows: TGTGCCAGCAGTTACGCGGAAAACACCATATATTTT. The encoded protein is CASSYAENTIYF.

V and J are TRBV21-1 and TRBJ2-2; the tabulated D call, TRBD2, remains unverified against the DNA. TRBV21-1 is reported as a pseudogene. The CDR3 runs 16 residues. Written as DNA, the CDR3 is TGTGCCAGCAGCCAAACGGCTCGCGGGGTAAGCGGGGAGCTGTTTTTT. This translates into CASSQTARGVSGELFF.

V and J are TRBV30 and TRBJ1-1; D might be TRBD1 (5 bases). The germline V gene has CDR1 GTSNPN and CDR2 SVGIG (reference sequence). V was clipped by 0 bases and J by 5 bases, with 10 bases between them. This CDR3 contains 13 residues. The CDR3 nucleotides read TGTGCCTGGAGTGTACAGGTGGGAACTGAAGCTTTCTTT. It yields the protein CAWSVQVGTEAFF.

The chain carries TRBV4-1 and TRBJ2-1; 10 bases are shared with TRBD2. Trimming removed 5 bases from V and 4 bases from J; junction bases left unmatched: 5. There are 15 residues in the CDR3. Germline CDR1 is MGHRA and CDR2 is YSYEKL. The CDR3 DNA follows: TGCGCCAGCAGCAGGGCTAGCGGGAGTTACAATGAGCAGTTCTTC. Its protein is CASSRASGSYNEQFF.

This chain links TRBV7-3 with TRBJ2-1, with D perhaps matching TRBD2 (5 bases). The germline V and J ends were trimmed by 6 bases and 7 bases, with 7 bases remaining between them. CDR3 length equals 11 residues. Per germline, CDR1 SGHTA and CDR2 FQGTGA. In nucleotides, the CDR3 is TGTGCCAGCAGTCCGGGGAATGAGCAGTTCTTC. Translation: CASSPGNEQFF.

The chain combines TRBV28 with TRBJ2-1, with TRBD2 matching 7 bases. The CDR3 runs to 14 residues. Per germline, CDR1 MDHEN and CDR2 SYDVKM. The J segment lost 3 bases and the V segment lost 2 bases, leaving 1 base of the junction unmatched. CDR3 DNA sequence: TGTGCCAGCAGTTTAGGCGGGAGCTACAATGAGCAGTTCTTC. Protein: CASSLGGSYNEQFF.

The chain recombines TRBV28 with TRBJ2-2; 8 bases line up with TRBD1. This CDR3 is built from 16 residues. Per germline, CDR1 MDHEN and CDR2 SYDVKM. V was clipped by 8 bases and J by 6 bases; unmatched bases: 14. The CDR3 here is CASCWGWDRSAGELFF. The CDR3 DNA follows: TGTGCCAGCTGCTGGGGTTGGGACAGGTCGGCCGGGGAGCTGTTTTTT.

This clone appeared a single time. The rearrangement joins TRBV11-3 to TRBJ1-1, with TRBD1 as a possible D gene (6 bases). CDR3 length: 15 amino acids. V lost 5 bases to trimming and J lost 1 base, with 14 bases between them. Looked up from germline, CDR1 is SGHNT and CDR2 is YENEEA. The CDR3 is CASSTQGPWNTEAFF. In nucleotides, the CDR3 is TGTGCCAGCAGCACCCAGGGGCCCTGGAACACTGAAGCTTTCTTT.

This clone has a handful of counts. The chain has TRBV6-5 and TRBJ2-7; 7 nucleotides match TRBD1. The CDR3 totals 13 residues. The V gene's germline CDR1 is MNHEY and CDR2 SVGAGI. V lost 5 bases, J lost 6 bases, and 7 bases stayed unmatched. CDR3 sequence (DNA): TGTGCCAGCAGTGGGACCGGGACAGTCGAGCAGTACTTC. This codes for CASSGTGTVEQYF.

The chain carries TRBV19 and TRBJ2-1; 8 bases match TRBD1. V was pared by 8 bases and J by 0 bases, with 3 bases of the junction left unmatched. Germline V gives CDR1 LNHDA, CDR2 SQIVND (reference sequence). This CDR3 region has 14 residues. This CDR3 reads CASHRGSSYNEQFF. In DNA form, the CDR3 reads TGTGCCAGTCACAGGGGGAGCTCCTACAATGAGCAGTTCTTC.

The chain recombines TRBV5-1 with TRBJ2-6; D unclear. The germline V gene has CDR1 SGHRS and CDR2 YFSETQ. The V gene lost 0 bases and the J gene lost 4 bases, with 14 bases spanning the gap. This CDR3 comprises 17 residues. This chain's CDR3 is CASSLEAIGAGANVLTF. The CDR3 bases are TGCGCCAGCAGCTTGGAGGCTATAGGAGCCGGGGCCAACGTCCTGACTTTC.

This chain uses TRBV7-9 with TRBJ1-5; D is perhaps TRBD1 (5 bases). Germline V gene lookup returns CDR1 SEHNR and CDR2 FQNEAQ (reference sequence). This CDR3 spans 16 amino acids. Trimming stripped 5 bases from V and 1 base from J, with 15 bases between. CDR3 in DNA: TGTGCCAGCAGCAAGACAGCCCTCTCCAGCAATCAGCCCCAGCATTTT. Amino acids: CASSKTALSSNQPQHF.

This clone was found a few times. V gene TRBV27 combines with J gene TRBJ1-1; D not certain. Between the trimmed V and J ends, which lost 3 bases and 1 base, there was a span of 9 bases. Germline CDR1 reads MNHEY; CDR2 reads SMNVEV (reference sequence). This CDR3 comprises 14 residues. The CDR3 DNA sequence: TGTGCCAGCAGTTTCCATGACTCGAACACTGAAGCTTTCTTT. It is translated as CASSFHDSNTEAFF.

The chain carries TRBV7-9 and TRBJ2-2, with 7 nucleotides matching TRBD1. The V and J ends lost 4 bases and 8 bases, in that order; junction bases with no gene match: 10. This CDR3 is built from 15 residues. Germline CDR1 SEHNR, CDR2 FQNEAQ (reference sequence). The DNA for the CDR3 is TGTGCCAGCAGCTCCCGTCAGGGGGTCGTAGGGGAGCTGTTTTTT. Amino acids: CASSSRQGVVGELFF. Full variable domain (outside the CDR3, taken from reference TRBV7-9 and TRBJ2-2): DTGVSQNPRHKITKRGQNVTFRCDPISEHNRLYWYRQTLGQGPEFLTYFQNEAQLEKSRLLSDRFSAERPKGSFSTLEIQRTEQGDSAMYLCASSSRQGVVGELFFGEGSRLTVL.

V and J are TRBV6-5 and TRBJ1-2; TRBD1 aligns across 7 bases. The CDR3 loop spans 15 amino acids. Unmatched junction bases numbered 3, after V lost 0 bases and J lost 2 bases. Germline loops: CDR1 MNHEY, CDR2 SVGAGI. The CDR3 sequence is CASSYSDRRNYGYTF. The CDR3 DNA sequence: TGTGCCAGCAGTTACTCGGACAGGAGGAACTATGGCTACACCTTC.